This T cell receptor (beta chain) comes out of a study of Graves' ophthalmopathy and Graves' hyperthyroidism. This CDR3 has 12 amino acids. In germline, CDR1 is MNHNS, CDR2 SASEGT. Deletions cut 7 bases from V and 4 bases from J, with 10 bases between. For repertoire sequencing, the TCR beta CDR3 regions were amplified from RNA transcripts. HTBI primers were used in a first-round RT-PCR, which preceded a second-round multiplex PCR. One entry per CDR3 protein results from TCRdb running MiXCR on the multiplex PCR reads. This sample has hundreds of thousands of distinct CDR3 sequences, with about 41% found just once.

The chain joins TRBV6-1 to TRBJ1-1; D remains unclear. The receptor comes from an adult man with Graves' ophthalmopathy. The sample comprised peripheral blood. This chain's CDR3 is CASTGWGTEAFF. In DNA, the CDR3 is TGTGCCAGCACGGGCTGGGGCACTGAAGCTTTCTTT.